These T cell receptor beta chains were read from a single sample in a study of regulatory T cells in long-lasting Graves disease. A single record per CDR3 protein comes from TCRdb applying MiXCR to the multiplex PCR reads. Of fewer than 550,000 distinct CDR3 sequences detected, about 16% appear once; the ten largest clones hold roughly 25%. The data also belong to a second study, concerning T cells in Graves' hyperthyroidism and ophthalmopathy.

The material was peripheral blood mononuclear cells (PBMCs), obtained at new diagnosis, from a patient treated with antithyroid drugs. Receptor source: a woman aged 35 to 60 with Graves disease. Both conserved end residues are part of each CDR3. D genes are given only for firm matches. Size tells how often a clone was seen (once, few, many) or the class of an expanded clone, and some rows leave it out.

cdr3_aa cdr3_nt d_call j_call clone_size v_call
CASSVHSGPTYEQYF TGTGCCAGCAGCGTACATAGCGGGCCTACCTACGAGCAGTACTTC TRBD2 TRBJ2-7 NA TRBV9
CASSYPTGNSPLHF TGTGCCAGCAGTTACCCGACAGGGAATTCACCCCTCCACTTT TRBD1 TRBJ1-6 many TRBV6-5
CASRKGLGYGYTF TGTGCCAGCAGGAAGGGGCTAGGCTATGGCTACACCTTC NA TRBJ1-2 many TRBV2
CASSQGLAGGRSTDTQYF TGCGCCAGCAGCCAAGGGCTAGCGGGGGGTCGTAGCACAGATACGCAGTATTTT TRBD2 TRBJ2-3 NA TRBV4-1
CSASDRGSVGNQPQHF TGCAGTGCTAGTGACAGGGGGAGTGTGGGCAATCAGCCCCAGCATTTT TRBD1 TRBJ1-5 many TRBV20-1
CASSLRSGNSPLHF TGTGCCAGCAGCTTAAGATCGGGCAACTCACCCCTCCACTTT NA TRBJ1-6 NA TRBV7-3
CASSFWLGSGPTDTQYF TGTGCCAGCAGTTTCTGGTTGGGTAGCGGCCCCACAGATACGCAGTATTTT NA TRBJ2-3 NA TRBV27
CASTEGTVYEQFF TGTGCCAGCACCGAGGGGACAGTCTACGAGCAGTTCTTC TRBD1 TRBJ2-1 NA TRBV6-1
CASTIERPENTQYF TGCGCCAGCACGATTGAGCGCCCGGAGAACACGCAGTATTTT NA TRBJ2-3 many TRBV5-1
CASSFRTVSSDTQYF TGTGCCAGCAGTTTCCGGACAGTCAGTTCAGATACGCAGTATTTT NA TRBJ2-3 many TRBV6-5
CSARPPVGTDYQPQHF TGCAGTGCTAGACCCCCGGTAGGGACAGACTATCAGCCCCAGCATTTT TRBD1 TRBJ1-5 few TRBV20-1
CASSPYGDGYTF TGTGCCAGCAGCCCGTATGGGGATGGCTACACCTTC NA TRBJ1-2 many TRBV7-8
CASSFTGEQYF TGTGCCAGTAGCTTCACGGGCGAGCAGTACTTC NA TRBJ2-7 NA TRBV19
CASRGEGTNYGYTF TGTGCCAGCCGTGGGGAGGGGACGAACTATGGCTACACCTTC NA TRBJ1-2 many TRBV11-2
CASSFAGMSGYTF TGTGCCAGCAGCTTTGCGGGGATGAGTGGCTACACCTTC NA TRBJ1-2 NA TRBV5-6
CASSRRGETQYF TGTGCCAGCAGCCGCCGGGGGGAGACCCAGTACTTC NA TRBJ2-5 many TRBV3-1
CASSLAMQGATEAFF TGTGCCAGCAGCTTAGCAATGCAGGGCGCAACTGAAGCTTTCTTT NA TRBJ1-1 many TRBV7-9
CASSLRQGMTEAFF TGTGCCAGCAGCCTAAGACAGGGGATGACTGAAGCTTTCTTT TRBD1 TRBJ1-1 many TRBV3-1
CASTGTGGYTGELFF TGCGCCAGCACGGGGACAGGGGGCTACACCGGGGAGCTGTTTTTT TRBD1 TRBJ2-2 few TRBV5-1
CASSRYSGGPTGELFF TGCGCCAGCAGCCGATATAGCGGGGGGCCGACCGGGGAGCTGTTTTTT TRBD2 TRBJ2-2 NA TRBV4-1
CASSPDGLIYNEQFF TGTGCCAGCTCGCCGGATGGACTCATATACAATGAGCAGTTCTTC NA TRBJ2-1 many TRBV18
CASTGGRTSVTEAFF TGTGCCAGCACCGGCGGTAGGACATCGGTGACTGAAGCTTTCTTT NA TRBJ1-1 NA TRBV2
CASSGGENTEAFF TGTGCCAGCAGCGGCGGGGAGAACACTGAAGCTTTCTTT NA TRBJ1-1 few TRBV2
CASSFGGSPHGTLHF TGTGCCAGCAGTTTTGGCGGATCCCCTCATGGAACCCTCCACTTT NA TRBJ1-6 many TRBV28
CASSSDGTDYNEQFF TGTGCCAGCAGCTCAGACGGGACAGACTACAATGAGCAGTTCTTC TRBD1 TRBJ2-1 NA TRBV9
CASSRGQVGGYTF TGTGCCAGCAGCCGTGGACAGGTGGGGGGCTACACCTTC TRBD1 TRBJ1-2 many TRBV7-8
CASKVEAGGFNEQFF TGCGCCAGCAAGGTTGAGGCGGGGGGGTTTAATGAGCAGTTCTTC TRBD2 TRBJ2-1 many TRBV5-1
CASSAFSGGVYNEQFF TGTGCCAGCAGCGCCTTTAGCGGGGGGGTTTACAATGAGCAGTTCTTC TRBD2 TRBJ2-1 NA TRBV9
CASSEPGVTEAFF TGTGCCAGCAGTGAGCCGGGGGTAACTGAAGCTTTCTTT NA TRBJ1-1 few TRBV6-4
CASSLGRAFTDTQYF TGTGCCAGCAGCTTGGGCAGGGCCTTCACAGATACGCAGTATTTT NA TRBJ2-3 many TRBV7-2
CASREAGFGNQPQHF TGTGCCAGCAGGGAGGCGGGGTTCGGCAATCAGCCCCAGCATTTT NA TRBJ1-5 few TRBV6-2/TRBV6-3
CASSDRDSNQPQHF TGTGCCAGCAGTGACCGGGACAGCAATCAGCCCCAGCATTTT NA TRBJ1-5 many TRBV28
CASSPLSGLAGAVYNEQFF TGTGCCAGCAGCCCCCTCTCGGGACTAGCGGGGGCCGTATACAATGAGCAGTTCTTC TRBD2 TRBJ2-1 NA TRBV11-2
CAISEGQGLRTGELFF TGTGCCATCAGTGAGGGGCAGGGTCTGCGAACCGGGGAGCTGTTTTTT NA TRBJ2-2 many TRBV10-3
CATSQKGEFDYGYTF TGTGCCACCAGCCAGAAGGGGGAGTTCGACTATGGCTACACCTTC NA TRBJ1-2 few TRBV15
CSARVVPGQGSTEAFF TGCAGTGCTAGAGTAGTTCCAGGACAGGGGTCCACTGAAGCTTTCTTT TRBD1 TRBJ1-1 few TRBV20-1
CASTARAGRTYEQYF TGTGCCAGCACCGCCCGGGCAGGTAGAACCTACGAGCAGTACTTC NA TRBJ2-7 many TRBV28
CASSLELAGGMWNEQFF TGTGCCAGCAGCTTGGAGCTAGCGGGGGGGATGTGGAATGAGCAGTTCTTC TRBD2 TRBJ2-1 many TRBV5-6
CASRAGQVQETQYF TGTGCCAGCAGGGCGGGGCAGGTCCAAGAGACCCAGTACTTC NA TRBJ2-5 many TRBV11-2